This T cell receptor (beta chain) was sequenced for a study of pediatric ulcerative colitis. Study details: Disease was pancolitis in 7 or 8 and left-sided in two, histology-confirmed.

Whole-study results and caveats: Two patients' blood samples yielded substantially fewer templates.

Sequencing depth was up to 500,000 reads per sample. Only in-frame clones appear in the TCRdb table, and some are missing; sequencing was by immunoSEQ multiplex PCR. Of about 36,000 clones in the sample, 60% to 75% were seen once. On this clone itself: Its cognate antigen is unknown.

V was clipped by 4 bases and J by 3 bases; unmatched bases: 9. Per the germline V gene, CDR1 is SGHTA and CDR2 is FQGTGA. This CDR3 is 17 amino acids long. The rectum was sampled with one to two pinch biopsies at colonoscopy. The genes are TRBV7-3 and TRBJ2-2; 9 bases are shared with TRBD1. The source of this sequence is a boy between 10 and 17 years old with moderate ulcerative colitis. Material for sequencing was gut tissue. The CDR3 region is CASSSKGGTGYTGELFF. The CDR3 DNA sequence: TGTGCCAGCAGCTCCAAGGGTGGGACAGGGTACACCGGGGAGCTGTTTTTT.